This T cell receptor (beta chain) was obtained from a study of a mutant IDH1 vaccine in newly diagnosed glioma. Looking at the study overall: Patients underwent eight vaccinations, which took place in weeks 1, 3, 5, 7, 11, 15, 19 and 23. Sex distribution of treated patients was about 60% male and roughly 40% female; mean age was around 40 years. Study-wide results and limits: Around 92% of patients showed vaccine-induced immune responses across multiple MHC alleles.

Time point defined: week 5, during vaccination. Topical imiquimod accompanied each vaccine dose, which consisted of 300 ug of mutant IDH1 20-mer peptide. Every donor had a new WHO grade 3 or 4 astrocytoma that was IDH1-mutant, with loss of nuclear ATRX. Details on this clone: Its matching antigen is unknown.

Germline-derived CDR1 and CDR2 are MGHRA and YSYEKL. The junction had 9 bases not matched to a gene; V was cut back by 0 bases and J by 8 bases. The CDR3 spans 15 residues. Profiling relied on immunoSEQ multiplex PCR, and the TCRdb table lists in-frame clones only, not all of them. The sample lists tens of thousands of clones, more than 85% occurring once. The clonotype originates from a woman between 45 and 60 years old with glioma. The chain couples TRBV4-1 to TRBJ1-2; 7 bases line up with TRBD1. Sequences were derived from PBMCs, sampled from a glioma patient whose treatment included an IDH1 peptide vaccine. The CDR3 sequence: CASSQDPVTGVGYTF. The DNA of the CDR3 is TGCGCCAGCAGCCAAGATCCCGTCACAGGGGTCGGCTACACCTTC.